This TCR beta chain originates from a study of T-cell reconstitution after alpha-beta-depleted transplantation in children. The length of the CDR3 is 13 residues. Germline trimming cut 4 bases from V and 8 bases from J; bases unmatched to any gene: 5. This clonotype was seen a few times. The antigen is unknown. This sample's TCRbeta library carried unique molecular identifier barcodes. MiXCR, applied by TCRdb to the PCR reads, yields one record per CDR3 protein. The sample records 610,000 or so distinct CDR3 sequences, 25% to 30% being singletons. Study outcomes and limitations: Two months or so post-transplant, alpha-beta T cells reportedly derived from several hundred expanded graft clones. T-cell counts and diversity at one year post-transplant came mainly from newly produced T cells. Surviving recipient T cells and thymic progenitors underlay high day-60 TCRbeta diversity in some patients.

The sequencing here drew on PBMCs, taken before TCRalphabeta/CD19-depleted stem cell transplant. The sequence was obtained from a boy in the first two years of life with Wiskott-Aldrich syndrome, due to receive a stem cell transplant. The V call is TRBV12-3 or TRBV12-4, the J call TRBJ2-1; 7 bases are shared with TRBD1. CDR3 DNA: TGTGCCAGCAGTTCCGGACAGGCCGATGAGCAGTTCTTC. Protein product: CASSSGQADEQFF.